This T cell receptor (beta chain) was captured by sequencing in a study of vaccination and CD4 T cells after COVID-19. The overall study: In culture, cells were exposed to overlapping spike peptides from SARS-CoV-2, HCoV-NL63, HCoV-OC43 and HCoV-229E. Control cultures, each given a CEFX pool, an HIV-1 Nef pool, or no peptide, were included.

This clonotype is labeled as medium-sized. What it binds is not known. Treatment: roughly ten-day PBMC culture with coronavirus spike peptide pools or control peptides (ViraFEST assay). Prior to the COVID-19 pandemic (2011-2018), the unexposed donor's CD4+ T cells were collected. ViraFEST expanded antigen-specific T cells with peptide pools, then sequenced TCRs. The authors isolated CD4+ T cells by negative selection after about ten days of culture. Trimming removed 6 bases from V and 0 bases from J; junction bases left unmatched: 2. The CDR3 loop spans 14 amino acids. Germline V gives CDR1 MNHNS, CDR2 SASEGT. Sequencing of DNA taken from cultured CD4+ T cells relied on the Oncomine TCR Beta short-read assay. TCRdb re-called the PCR reads with MiXCR, one entry per CDR3 protein. The sample holds over 2,500 distinct CDR3 sequences; approximately 30% are singletons and the top ten take around two fifths.

This clonotype originated in a human donor in good health. The chain combines TRBV6-1 with TRBJ1-3, with 7 bases aligning to TRBD1. Sequenced input: CD4+ T cells from blood, cultured in vitro. CDR3: CASRGQNSGNTIYF. The CDR3 DNA is TGTGCCAGCAGGGGACAGAACTCTGGAAACACCATATATTTT.